This T cell receptor beta chain was retrieved from a study of cytomegalovirus exposure and HLA in healthy donors. Study-level background: The Caucasian-associated ancestry cluster contained approximately 81% of the 398 genotyped donors. Study-wide results and caveats: At a 0.05 false discovery rate, a later analysis found 16,951 TCR beta sequences to be associated with HLA alleles. The listing of 160 or so TCR beta chains classed them as cytomegalovirus-associated.

This clone was observed a single time. Its antigen is undetermined. The PCR used 60 Vbeta and 13 Jbeta primers. Sequenced by immunoSEQ multiplex PCR; TCRdb stores in-frame clones only, minus some. The sample records nearly 200,000 clones, 75% to 85% being singletons. CDR3 length: 18 residues. Germline-derived CDR1 and CDR2 are SGHRS and YFSETQ. V gave up 5 bases and J gave up 0 bases, with 23 bases separating them. The sequenced sample consisted of PBMCs. The TCR was taken from a male donor in good health and CMV-seropositive. The chain has TRBV5-1 and TRBJ1-1, with D tentatively TRBD1 (5 bases). CDR3 nucleotides: TGCGCCAGCAGGCTTTCTTTTATGCGCGGGGGATTGAACACTGAAGCTTTCTTT. Translating it yields CASRLSFMRGGLNTEAFF.